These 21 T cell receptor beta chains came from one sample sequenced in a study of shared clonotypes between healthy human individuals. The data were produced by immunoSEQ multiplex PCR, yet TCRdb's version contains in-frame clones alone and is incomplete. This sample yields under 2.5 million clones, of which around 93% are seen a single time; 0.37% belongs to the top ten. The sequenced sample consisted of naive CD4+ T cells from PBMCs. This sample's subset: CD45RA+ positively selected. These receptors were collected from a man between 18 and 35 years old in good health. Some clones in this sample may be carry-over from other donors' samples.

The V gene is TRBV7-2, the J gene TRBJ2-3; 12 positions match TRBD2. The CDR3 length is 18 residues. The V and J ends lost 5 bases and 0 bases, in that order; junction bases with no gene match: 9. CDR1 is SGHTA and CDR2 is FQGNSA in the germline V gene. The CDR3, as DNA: TGTGCCAGCAGCCTTCTAGCGGGGGGGGCACCTAGCACAGATACGCAGTATTTT. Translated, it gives CASSLLAGGAPSTDTQYF.

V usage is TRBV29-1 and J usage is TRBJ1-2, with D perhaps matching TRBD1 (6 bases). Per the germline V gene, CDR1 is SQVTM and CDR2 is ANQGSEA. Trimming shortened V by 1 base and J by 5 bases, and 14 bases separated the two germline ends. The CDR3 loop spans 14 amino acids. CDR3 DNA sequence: TGCAGCGTTGAAGTTGCCGGACAGCATTATGGCTACACCTTC. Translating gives CSVEVAGQHYGYTF.

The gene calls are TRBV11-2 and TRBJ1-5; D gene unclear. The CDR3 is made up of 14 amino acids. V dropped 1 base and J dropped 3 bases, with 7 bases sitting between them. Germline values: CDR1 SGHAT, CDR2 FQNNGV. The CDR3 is CASSLGTYNQPQHF. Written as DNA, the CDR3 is TGTGCCAGCAGCTTAGGGACCTACAATCAGCCCCAGCATTTT.

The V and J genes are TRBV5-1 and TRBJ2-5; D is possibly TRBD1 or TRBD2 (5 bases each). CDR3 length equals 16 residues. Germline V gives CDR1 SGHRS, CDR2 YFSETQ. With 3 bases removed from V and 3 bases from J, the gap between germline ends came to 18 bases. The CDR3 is CASSSFVGPREETQYF. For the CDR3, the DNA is TGCGCCAGCAGCTCCTTCGTGGGACCGAGGGAAGAGACCCAGTACTTC.

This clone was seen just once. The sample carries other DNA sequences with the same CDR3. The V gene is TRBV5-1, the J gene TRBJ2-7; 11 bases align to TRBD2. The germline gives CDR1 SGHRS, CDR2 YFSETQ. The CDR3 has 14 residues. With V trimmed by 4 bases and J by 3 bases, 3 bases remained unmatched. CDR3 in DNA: TGCGCCAGCAGCGGACTAGCGGGTGACTACGAGCAGTACTTC. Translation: CASSGLAGDYEQYF.

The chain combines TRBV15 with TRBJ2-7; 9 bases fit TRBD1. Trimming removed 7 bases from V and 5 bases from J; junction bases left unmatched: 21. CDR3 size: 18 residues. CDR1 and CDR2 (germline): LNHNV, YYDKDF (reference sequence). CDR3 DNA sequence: TGTGCCACCACGCCGGGGACAGGGTTTGCGGGAGTAGGGCACGAGCAGTACTTC. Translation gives CATTPGTGFAGVGHEQYF.

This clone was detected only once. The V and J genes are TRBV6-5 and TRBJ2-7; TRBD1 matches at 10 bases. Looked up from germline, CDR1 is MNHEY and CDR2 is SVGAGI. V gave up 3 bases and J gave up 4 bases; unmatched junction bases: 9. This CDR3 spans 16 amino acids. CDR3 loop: CASSYLRDRGFYEQYF. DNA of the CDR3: TGTGCCAGCAGTTATCTCCGGGACAGGGGTTTTTACGAGCAGTACTTC.

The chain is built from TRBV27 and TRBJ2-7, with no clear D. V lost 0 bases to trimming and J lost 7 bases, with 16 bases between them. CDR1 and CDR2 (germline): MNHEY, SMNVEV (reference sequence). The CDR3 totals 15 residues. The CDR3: CASSLSPRVRVEQYF. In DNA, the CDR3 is TGTGCCAGCAGTTTATCCCCAAGGGTTCGCGTAGAGCAGTACTTC.

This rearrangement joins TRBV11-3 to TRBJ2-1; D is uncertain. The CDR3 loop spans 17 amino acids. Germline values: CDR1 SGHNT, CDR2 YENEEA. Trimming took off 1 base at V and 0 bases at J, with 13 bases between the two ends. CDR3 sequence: CASSLGGWLSSYNEQFF. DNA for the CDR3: TGTGCCAGCAGCTTAGGCGGCTGGCTGAGCTCCTACAATGAGCAGTTCTTC.

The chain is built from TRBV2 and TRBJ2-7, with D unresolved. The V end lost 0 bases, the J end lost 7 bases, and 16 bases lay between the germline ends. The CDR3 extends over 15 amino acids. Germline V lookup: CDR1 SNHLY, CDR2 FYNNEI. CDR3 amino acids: CASSEATPSAREQYF. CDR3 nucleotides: TGTGCCAGCAGTGAAGCCACCCCGTCGGCGCGGGAGCAGTACTTC.

The CDR3 protein is CASSTGTSGSGIGTGELFF. The CDR3 DNA reads TGTGCCAGCTCGACCGGGACTAGCGGTTCAGGAATCGGGACCGGGGAGCTGTTTTTT. The rearrangement links TRBV18 to TRBJ2-2, with 11 bases matching TRBD2. The CDR3 runs to 19 residues. The ends lost 6 bases at V and 5 bases at J; junction bases unmatched: 17. In germline, CDR1 is KGHSH, CDR2 LQKENI.

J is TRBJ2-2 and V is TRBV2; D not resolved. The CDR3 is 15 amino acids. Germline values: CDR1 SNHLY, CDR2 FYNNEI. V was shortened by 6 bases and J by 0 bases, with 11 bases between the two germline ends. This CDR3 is CASRGGTPNTGELFF. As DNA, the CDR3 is TGTGCCAGCAGAGGCGGTACTCCGAACACCGGGGAGCTGTTTTTT.

As DNA, the CDR3 is TGTGCCAGCAGTCCCGTAGCGGACAACTCCTACAATGAGCAGTTCTTC. This gives the protein CASSPVADNSYNEQFF. The V call is TRBV4-2, the J call TRBJ2-1; possibly TRBD2 for D (6 bases). V was shortened by 6 bases and J by 0 bases, with 15 bases between the two germline ends. CDR1 is LGHNA, CDR2 YNFKEQ, per germline. The length of the CDR3 is 16 residues.

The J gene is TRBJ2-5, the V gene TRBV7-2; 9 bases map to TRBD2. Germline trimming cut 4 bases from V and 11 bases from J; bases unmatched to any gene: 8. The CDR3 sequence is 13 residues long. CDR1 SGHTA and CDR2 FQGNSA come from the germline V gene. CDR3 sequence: CASSSGGRGEQYF. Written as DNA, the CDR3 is TGTGCCAGCAGCTCGGGCGGGAGGGGGGAGCAGTACTTC.

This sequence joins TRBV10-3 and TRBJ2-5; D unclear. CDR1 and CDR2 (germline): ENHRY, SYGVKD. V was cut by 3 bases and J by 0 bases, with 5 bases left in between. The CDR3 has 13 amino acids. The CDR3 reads CAISDYDQETQYF. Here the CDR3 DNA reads TGTGCCATCAGTGATTACGACCAAGAGACCCAGTACTTC.

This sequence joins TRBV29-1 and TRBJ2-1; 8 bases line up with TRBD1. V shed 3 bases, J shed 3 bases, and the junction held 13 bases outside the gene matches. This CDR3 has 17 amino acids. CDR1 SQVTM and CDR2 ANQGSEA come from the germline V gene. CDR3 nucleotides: TGCAGCGTTGATCTCCGTGGACAGGGCACGGTCTACAATGAGCAGTTCTTC. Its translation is CSVDLRGQGTVYNEQFF.

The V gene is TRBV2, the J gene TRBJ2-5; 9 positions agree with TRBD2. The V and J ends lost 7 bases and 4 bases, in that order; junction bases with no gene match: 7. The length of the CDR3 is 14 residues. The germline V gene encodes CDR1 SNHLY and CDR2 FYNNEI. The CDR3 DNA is TGTGCCAGCACACCGCGGGAGGGTGTAGAGACCCAGTACTTC. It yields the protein CASTPREGVETQYF.

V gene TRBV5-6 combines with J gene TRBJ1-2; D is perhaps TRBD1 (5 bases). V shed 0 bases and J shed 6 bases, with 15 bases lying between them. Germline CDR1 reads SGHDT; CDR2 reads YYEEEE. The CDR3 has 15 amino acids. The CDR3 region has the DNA TGTGCCAGCAGCTTGGGCAGGGCGGATGATGATGGCTACACCTTC. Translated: CASSLGRADDDGYTF. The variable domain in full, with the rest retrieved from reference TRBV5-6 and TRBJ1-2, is DAGVTQSPTHLIKTRGQQVTLRCSPKSGHDTVSWYQQALGQGPQFIFQYYEEEERQRGNFPDRFSGHQFPNYSSELNVNALLLGDSALYLCASSLGRADDDGYTFGSGTRLTVV.

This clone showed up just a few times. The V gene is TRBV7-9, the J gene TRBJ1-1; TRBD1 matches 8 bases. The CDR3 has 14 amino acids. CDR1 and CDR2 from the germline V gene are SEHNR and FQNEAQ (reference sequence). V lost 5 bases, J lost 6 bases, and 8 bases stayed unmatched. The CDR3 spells CASSGRTGTAEAFF. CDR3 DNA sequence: TGTGCCAGCAGCGGAAGGACAGGGACCGCTGAAGCTTTCTTT. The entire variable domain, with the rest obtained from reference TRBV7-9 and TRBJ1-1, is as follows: DTGVSQNPRHKITKRGQNVTFRCDPISEHNRLYWYRQTLGQGPEFLTYFQNEAQLEKSRLLSDRFSAERPKGSFSTLEIQRTEQGDSAMYLCASSGRTGTAEAFFGQGTRLTVV.

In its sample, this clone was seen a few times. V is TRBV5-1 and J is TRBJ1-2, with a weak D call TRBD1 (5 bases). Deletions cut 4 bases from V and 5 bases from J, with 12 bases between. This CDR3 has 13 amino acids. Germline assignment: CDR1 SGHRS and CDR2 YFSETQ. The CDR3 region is CASSHGTEYGYTF. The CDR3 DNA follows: TGCGCCAGCAGCCACGGGACTGAATATGGCTACACCTTC.

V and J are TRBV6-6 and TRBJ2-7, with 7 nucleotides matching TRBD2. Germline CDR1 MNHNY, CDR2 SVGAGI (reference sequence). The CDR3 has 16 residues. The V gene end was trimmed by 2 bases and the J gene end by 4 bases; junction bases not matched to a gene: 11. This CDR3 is CASSYTASGKGYEQYF. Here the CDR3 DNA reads TGTGCCAGCAGTTACACGGCAAGCGGGAAAGGTTACGAGCAGTACTTC.